These T cell receptor beta chains were read from a single sample in a study of blood T cell repertoires in COVID-19. The data were produced by immunoSEQ multiplex PCR, yet TCRdb's version contains in-frame clones alone and is incomplete. The sample has approximately 140,000 clones, under 90% seen once. The source material was peripheral blood. These receptors were obtained from a human donor in a cohort sampled during active COVID-19. CDR3s leave out the opening cysteine and the closing phenylalanine or tryptophan.

ASILQSGISYEQY TRBV6-5 13 TRBJ2-7
ASSSLFAGENEQF TRBV7-9 13 TRBJ2-1
ASRGGTLREH TRBV12-3/TRBV12-4 10 TRBJ1-5
ASSPRTGASPLH TRBV28 12 TRBJ1-6
SATQRYGYT TRBV20-1 9 TRBJ1-2
ASSRGPAGTGGAYEQY TRBV9 16 TRBJ2-7
ASSAPSVRDTQY TRBV7-2 12 TRBJ2-3
ASNSDRRYGYT TRBV6-5 11 TRBJ1-2
ASSLAHSGGQETQY TRBV7-2 14 TRBJ2-5
ASSQSIRDTQY TRBV4-2 11 TRBJ2-3
ASSLVPISGNTIY TRBV6-5 13 TRBJ1-3
ASSSRTGGETQY TRBV5-1 12 TRBJ2-5
ASSPRRGETQY TRBV18 11 TRBJ2-5
ASSLVTGPTDTQY TRBV5-1 13 TRBJ2-3
ASSSPGQYGPQH TRBV28 12 TRBJ1-5
ATSGFRGGQFEETQY TRBV15 15 TRBJ2-5
ASSQAARQAGYGYT TRBV4-2 14 TRBJ1-2
ASSFLTGLGMSNQPQH TRBV27 16 TRBJ1-5
ASSLAGGPGETQY TRBV5-1 13 TRBJ2-5
ASSVTGTGKEETQY TRBV9 14 TRBJ2-5
ASSGRDRGLNTEAF TRBV9 14 TRBJ1-1
ASSSLAGGIETQY TRBV19 13 TRBJ2-5
ASSPTGTGGSKNIQY TRBV18 15 TRBJ2-4
ASRPGGSSDTQY TRBV6-5 12 TRBJ2-3
ASSETGWDGKLF TRBV19 12 TRBJ1-4
ATSDHQGGITGELF TRBV24-1 14 TRBJ2-2
ASSHPGGPDTQY TRBV7-2 12 TRBJ2-3
ASSNRRQLLATQY TRBV21-1 13 TRBJ2-3
ASSYVASGGDEQF TRBV6-2/TRBV6-3 13 TRBJ2-1
ASSRTGGTEAF TRBV6-5 11 TRBJ1-1
ASSKREAHRVLAKNIQY TRBV19 17 TRBJ2-4
ASSVDERGQPQH TRBV19 12 TRBJ1-5